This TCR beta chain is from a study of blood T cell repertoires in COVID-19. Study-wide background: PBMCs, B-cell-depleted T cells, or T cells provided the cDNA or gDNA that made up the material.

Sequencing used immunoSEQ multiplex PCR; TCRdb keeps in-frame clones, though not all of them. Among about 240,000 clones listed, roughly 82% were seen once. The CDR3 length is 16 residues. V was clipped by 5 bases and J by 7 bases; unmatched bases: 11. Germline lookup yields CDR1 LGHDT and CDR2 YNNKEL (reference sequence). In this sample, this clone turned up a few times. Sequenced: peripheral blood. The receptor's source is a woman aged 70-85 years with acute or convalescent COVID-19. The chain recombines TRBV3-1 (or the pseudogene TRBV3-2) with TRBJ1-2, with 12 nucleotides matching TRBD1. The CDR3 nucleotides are TGTGCCAGCAGCGGCATCCCGGGACAGGGGGCCGGTGGCTACACCTTC. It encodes CASSGIPGQGAGGYTF.